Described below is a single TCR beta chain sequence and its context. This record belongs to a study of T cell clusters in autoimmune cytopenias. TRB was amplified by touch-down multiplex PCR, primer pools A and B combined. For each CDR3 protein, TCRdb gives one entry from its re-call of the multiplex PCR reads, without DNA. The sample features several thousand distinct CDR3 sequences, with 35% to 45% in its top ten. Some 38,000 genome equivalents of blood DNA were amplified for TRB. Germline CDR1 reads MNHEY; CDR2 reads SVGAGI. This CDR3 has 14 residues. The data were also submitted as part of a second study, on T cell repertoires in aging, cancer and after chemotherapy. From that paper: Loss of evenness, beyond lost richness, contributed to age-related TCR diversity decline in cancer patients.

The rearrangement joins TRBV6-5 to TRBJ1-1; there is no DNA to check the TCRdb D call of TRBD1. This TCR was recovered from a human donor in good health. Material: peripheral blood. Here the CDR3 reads CASSYSWGRTEAFF.